A single sample gave rise to the 21 T cell receptor beta chains below, sequenced in a study of metastatic and nonmetastatic thyroid tumors. No treatment had been given to any patient before thyroid surgery. TCRdb used MiXCR to call clones anew from the PCR reads. The sample lists 13,000 or so clones; 25% to 35% were seen once. What was sequenced was tumor tissue. The receptors were sampled from a female donor with papillary thyroid cancer or a benign thyroid nodule (not recorded which). Some clones in this sample may be carry-over from other donors' samples.

The genes are TRBV7-2 and TRBJ2-7; D perhaps matches TRBD1 (5 bases). The CDR3 is 13 residues long. The V end was cut by 2 bases, the J end by 7 bases, with 12 bases between. From germline, CDR1 is SGHTA and CDR2 FQGNSA. CDR3 sequence: CASSLSSGQEQYF. The CDR3 coding sequence is TGTGCCAGCAGCTTATCCTCAGGGCAAGAGCAGTACTTC.

Only a few counts were recorded for this clone. This chain links TRBV6-1 with TRBJ1-6; 8 positions match TRBD1. Germline assignment: CDR1 MNHNS and CDR2 SASEGT. With V trimmed by 3 bases and J by 10 bases, 14 bases remained unmatched. The CDR3 has 17 amino acids. As DNA, the CDR3 is TGTGCCAGCAGTGAGGTATGCCAGGGGGCTTGTAACTCACCCCTCCACTTT. It yields the protein CASSEVCQGACNSPLHF.

This clone came up many times. A much larger clone lies one base from this, so it may be a read error. The same CDR3 can be traced to other DNA sequences in this sample. J is TRBJ2-1 and V is TRBV11-2, with TRBD2 matching 15 bases. From germline, CDR1 is SGHAT and CDR2 FQNNGV. The CDR3 has 17 amino acids. CDR3 nucleotides: TGTGCCAGCAGCTCAATCCGGGGACTAGCGGGAGGCAATGAGCAGCTCTTC. Its translation is CASSSIRGLAGGNEQLF.

This sequence joins TRBV28 and TRBJ2-1; D not resolved. The V end lost 4 bases, the J end lost 6 bases, and 10 bases lay between the germline ends. Germline V gene data show CDR1 as MDHEN and CDR2 as SYDVKM. There are 13 residues in the CDR3. CDR3 region: CASSSSRSNEQFF. In DNA form, the CDR3 reads TGTGCCAGCAGTTCTTCTAGATCCAATGAGCAGTTCTTC.

The chain employs TRBV6-1 and TRBJ1-1, with 10 bases fitting TRBD1. Per germline, CDR1 MNHNS and CDR2 SASEGT. There are 15 residues in the CDR3. With V trimmed by 6 bases and J by 2 bases, 6 bases remained unmatched. CDR3 amino acids: CASRGQGRANTEAFF. The CDR3 DNA sequence: TGTGCCAGCAGGGGACAGGGGAGAGCAAACACTGAAGCTTTCTTT.

Remarks on this clone: A read error may explain this, as a much larger clone is one base away. V usage is TRBV28 and J usage is TRBJ1-1, with D hard to call. This CDR3 has 15 amino acids. Germline lookup yields CDR1 MDHEN and CDR2 SYDVKM. The germline V and J ends were trimmed by 6 bases and 6 bases, with 20 bases remaining between them. This CDR3 is CASSFRRLHIAEAFF. As DNA, the CDR3 is TGTGCCAGCAGCTTCAGGAGGCTTCATATCGCTGAAGCTTTCTTT.

By sample fraction, this clone is medium-sized. The chain links TRBV27 to TRBJ1-5; no reliable D call. This CDR3 is 14 amino acids long. Germline values: CDR1 MNHEY, CDR2 SMNVEV (reference sequence). Trimming removed 2 bases from V and 1 base from J, with 6 bases in between. CDR3 nucleotide sequence: TGTGCCAGCAGTTTAAGGAGGAGCAATCAGCCCCAGCATTTT. It yields the protein CASSLRRSNQPQHF.

This sequence joins TRBV6-1 and TRBJ1-6, with 7 bases matching TRBD1. Germline CDR1 and CDR2: MNHNS and SASEGT. The CDR3 length is 13 residues. The V segment lost 6 bases and the J segment 6 bases; nucleotides outside the gene matches: 2. In DNA, the CDR3 is TGTGCCAGCAGAAGGGACAGTAATTCACCCCTCCACTTT. Translated, it gives CASRRDSNSPLHF.

In its sample, this clone is large. The chain couples TRBV20-1 to TRBJ2-1; D tentatively fits TRBD1 or TRBD2 (5 bases each). Trimming removed 0 bases at V and 0 bases at J, with 18 bases between. From germline, CDR1 is DFQATT and CDR2 SNEGSKA (reference sequence). This CDR3 spans 18 amino acids. CDR3 coding DNA: TGCAGTGCTAGAGATGGGACGAGTCCCGACAGCTCCTACAATGAGCAGTTCTTC. Protein: CSARDGTSPDSSYNEQFF.

This clone was seen ten or more times. The chain recombines TRBV29-1 with TRBJ2-1, with 7 bases aligning to TRBD2. This CDR3 spans 17 amino acids. Losses at the gene ends were 7 bases for V and 0 bases for J; bases not matched to a gene: 15. The germline gives CDR1 SQVTM, CDR2 ANQGSEA. The CDR3 nucleotides are TGCAGCGCCCGAACATCGGTAGCGGGCAGCTCCTACAATGAGCAGTTCTTC. Translation gives CSARTSVAGSSYNEQFF.

The chain employs TRBV11-2 and TRBJ2-1; 10 bases are a match to TRBD1. In germline, CDR1 is SGHAT, CDR2 FQNNGV. V gave up 7 bases and J gave up 7 bases; unmatched junction bases: 10. The CDR3 extends over 15 amino acids. CDR3 region: CASIPDRGGSNEQFF. The CDR3, as DNA: TGTGCCAGCATCCCGGACAGGGGGGGGAGTAATGAGCAGTTCTTC. Drawing the rest from reference TRBV11-2 and TRBJ2-1, the complete variable domain is EAGVAQSPRYKIIEKRQSVAFWCNPISGHATLYWYQQILGQGPKLLIQFQNNGVVDDSQLPKDRFSAERLKGVDSTLKIQPAKLEDSAVYLCASIPDRGGSNEQFFGPGTRLTVL.

The chain combines TRBV12-3 or TRBV12-4 with TRBJ2-7; 9 nucleotides agree with TRBD1. The CDR3 has 14 amino acids. V shed 5 bases, J shed 2 bases, and the junction held 4 bases outside the gene matches. The CDR3, as DNA: TGTGCCAGCAGTGGGACAGGGCTTCCCTACGAGCAGTACTTC. Amino acids: CASSGTGLPYEQYF.

This clone was seen at least ten times. This chain links TRBV27 with TRBJ2-7; TRBD2 matches 7 bases. The CDR3 has 14 residues. Germline V gene lookup returns CDR1 MNHEY and CDR2 SMNVEV (reference sequence). V lost 4 bases and J lost 6; bases outside the gene matches: 9. CDR3 bases: TGTGCCAGCAGTTGGCGCGGGAGCATGTCCGAGCAGTACTTC. This sequence encodes CASSWRGSMSEQYF.

This clone was counted between two and nine times. V and J are TRBV20-1 and TRBJ1-6, with 10 bases identical to TRBD1. Germline assignment: CDR1 DFQATT and CDR2 SNEGSKA (reference sequence). The CDR3 has 13 residues. V lost 5 bases, J lost 10 bases, and 5 bases stayed unmatched. The CDR3 nucleotides read TGCAGTGCTCTGACAGGGGGCGGATCACCCCTCCACTTT. Translation: CSALTGGGSPLHF.

In nucleotides, the CDR3 is TGTGCCAGCAGCTTGGGACTAGCGAACACCGGGGAGCTGTTTTTT. Residues: CASSLGLANTGELFF. The chain recombines TRBV9 with TRBJ2-2; TRBD2 matches at 8 bases. The CDR3 sequence is 15 residues long. Germline assignment: CDR1 SGDLS and CDR2 YYNGEE. V lost 4 bases and J lost 0; bases outside the gene matches: 2. The full variable domain, in which reference TRBV9 and TRBJ2-2 provide the parts outside the CDR3, is DSGVTQTPKHLITATGQRVTLRCSPRSGDLSVYWYQQSLDQGLQFLIQYYNGEERAKGNILERFSAQQFPDLHSELNLSSLELGDSALYFCASSLGLANTGELFFGEGSRLTVL.

Concerning this clone: No conserved phenylalanine or tryptophan ends this CDR3, so it is likely a read error. CDR3 nucleotides: TGTGCTAGTACCCCTGGGGGACTAGCGAAAAACAATGAGCAGTTCTCC. Its protein is CASTPGGLAKNNEQFS. This chain uses TRBV12-5 with TRBJ2-1, with 10 bases matching TRBD2. The V gene end was trimmed by 8 bases and the J gene end by 5 bases; junction bases not matched to a gene: 12. The CDR3 sequence is 16 residues long. Germline V lookup: CDR1 LGHNT, CDR2 FRNRAP.

This clone occurred a few times. The chain recombines TRBV19 with TRBJ2-5; TRBD2 aligns across 12 bases. Trimming at V came to 4 bases and at J to 11 bases, leaving 5 bases not matched to a gene. Germline loops: CDR1 LNHDA, CDR2 SQIVND (reference sequence). The CDR3 totals 13 residues. The CDR3 reads CASSTGTSGPQYF. The CDR3 DNA reads TGTGCCAGTAGTACTGGGACTAGCGGGCCTCAGTACTTC.

The rearrangement uses TRBV5-1 and TRBJ2-7, with 8 bases matching TRBD2. CDR3 length: 15 amino acids. After removal of 0 bases from V and 5 bases from J, the junction contained 7 bases not matched to a gene. Germline CDR1 reads SGHRS; CDR2 reads YFSETQ. CDR3 amino acids: CASSLDPAGANEQYF. The CDR3 bases are TGCGCCAGCAGCTTGGATCCAGCGGGAGCGAACGAGCAGTACTTC.

The chain employs TRBV30 and TRBJ1-4, with 7 bases aligning to TRBD1. The CDR3 length is 14 residues. V lost 3 bases, J lost 7 bases, and 8 bases stayed unmatched. Germline V CDR1 and CDR2: GTSNPN, SVGIG (reference sequence). CDR3 amino acids: CAWRRVQGTEKLFF. The CDR3 bases are TGTGCCTGGAGGAGGGTACAGGGGACTGAAAAACTGTTTTTT.

This clone was counted between two and nine times. The V and J genes are TRBV19 and TRBJ2-1; perhaps TRBD1 as D (5 bases). V lost 2 bases to trimming and J lost 5 bases, with 10 bases between them. The CDR3 extends over 14 amino acids. Germline V gene data show CDR1 as LNHDA and CDR2 as SQIVND (reference sequence). DNA for the CDR3: TGTGCCAGTAGTATAACCACAGGTGACAATGAGCAGTTCTTC. It specifies CASSITTGDNEQFF.

This clone was counted ten times or more. This rearrangement joins TRBV29-1 to TRBJ2-3; D is possibly TRBD2 (5 bases). Germline V gene data show CDR1 as SQVTM and CDR2 as ANQGSEA. V shed 4 bases and J shed 6 bases, with 14 bases lying between them. The CDR3 covers 13 residues. The CDR3 sequence is CSVAVALVDTQYF. Written as DNA, the CDR3 is TGCAGCGTTGCGGTAGCGTTGGTGGATACGCAGTATTTT.